The rows below give T cell receptor beta chains drawn from one sample of a study of early stage breast cancer tumors. Sequencing used immunoSEQ multiplex PCR; TCRdb keeps in-frame clones, though not all of them. The sample includes 8,500 to 10,000 clones, more than 60% seen only once; the top ten take around 8.3%. The material sequenced was normal breast tissue next to the tumor. The receptor source for this set is a person aged 40-50 years with breast cancer. Both conserved end residues are part of each CDR3. The order of the fields is J gene, V gene, clone size, D gene, CDR3 DNA, CDR3 protein. D genes are given only for firm matches. Clone size is not always given. Where it is, it says once, few, many or a class for expanded clones.

TRBJ2-7	TRBV4-2	.	TRBD2	TGTGCCAGCAGCCAAGCGAGTAGCGGGAGTTACGAGCAGTACTTC	CASSQASSGSYEQYF
TRBJ2-7	TRBV30	.	.	TGTGCCTGGAGTGGGGGGCGGGCCCCTTTCGTGCAGTACTTC	CAWSGGRAPFVQYF
TRBJ2-7	TRBV27	.	.	TGTGCCAGCAGTTTAGCCTGGGGCTCCTACGAGCAGTACTTC	CASSLAWGSYEQYF
TRBJ1-1	TRBV5-1	.	TRBD1	TGCGCCAGCGGGGACAGGGGGCGCGAGTATGGCACTGAAGCTTTCTTT	CASGDRGREYGTEAFF
TRBJ2-7	TRBV6-6	.	.	TGTGCCAGCAGTTCCCCAGGCGACATTTACGAGCAGTACTTC	CASSSPGDIYEQYF
TRBJ1-1	TRBV6-1	.	.	TGTGCCAGCAGTGAAATCTCCAGGATGAACACTGAAGCTTTCTTT	CASSEISRMNTEAFF
TRBJ2-3	TRBV7-9	.	TRBD2	TGTGCCAGCAGCCCCGGGACTAGCGGCTCAGATACGCAGTATTTT	CASSPGTSGSDTQYF
TRBJ2-1	TRBV7-9	.	.	TGTGCCAGCAGCTTACCGGCTTCAGTGTATGAGCAGTTCTTC	CASSLPASVYEQFF
TRBJ2-3	TRBV6-1	.	.	TGTGCCAGCAGTCGCGCTAGCGACACAGATACGCAGTATTTT	CASSRASDTDTQYF
TRBJ2-2	TRBV6-5	once	TRBD1	TGTGCCAGCAGTTCTCCCCGGACAGGGAGCACCGGGGAGCTGTTTTTT	CASSSPRTGSTGELFF
TRBJ2-3	TRBV4-2	.	TRBD2	TGTGCCAGCAGCCAAGCTTCAAGCGGGACGGGCACAGATACGCAGTATTTT	CASSQASSGTGTDTQYF
TRBJ2-5	TRBV11-1	.	TRBD2	TGTGCCAGCAGCTTAAGTACGGGAGGAGGTGAGACCCAGTACTTC	CASSLSTGGGETQYF
TRBJ2-7	TRBV6-1	once	TRBD2	TGTGCCAGCAGTGAAGCTAGACTAGCGGGATGGGTGTACGAGCAGTACTTC	CASSEARLAGWVYEQYF
TRBJ1-3	TRBV30	.	.	TGTGCCTGGAGTGTGGGGGGCGGAAACACCATATATTTT	CAWSVGGGNTIYF
TRBJ2-1	TRBV10-3	.	.	TGTGCCATCAGTGAGTCGGGGCGGGGTAATAACAATGAGCAGTTCTTC	CAISESGRGNNNEQFF
TRBJ2-4	TRBV6-1	.	.	TGTGCCAGCAGTGTCGCAGAAAACATTCAGTACTTC	CASSVAENIQYF
TRBJ2-1	TRBV13	.	.	TGTGCCAGCAGCTTACGGAGCTACAATGAGCAGTTCTTC	CASSLRSYNEQFF
TRBJ2-3	TRBV15	.	.	TGTGCCACCAGCACCCGGGACTTCACAGATACGCAGTATTTT	CATSTRDFTDTQYF
TRBJ2-3	TRBV5-1	.	.	TGCGCCAGCAGCTTCTACGAGAGGGCCATAGATACGCAGTATTTT	CASSFYERAIDTQYF
TRBJ2-7	TRBV25-1	.	TRBD1	TGTGCCAGCAGAAAGACAGGGGAGAACTACGAGCAGTACTTC	CASRKTGENYEQYF
TRBJ1-2	TRBV7-9	.	TRBD1	TGTGCCAGCAGTTCCGACAGGGACTATGGCTACACCTTC	CASSSDRDYGYTF
TRBJ2-3	TRBV4-1	.	TRBD2	TGCGCCAGCAGCCAAGCGAGAGGACTGGTGCGGGAGCAGGGACGCACAGATACGCAGTATTTT	CASSQARGLVREQGRTDTQYF
TRBJ2-7	TRBV7-9	.	TRBD2	TGTGCCAGCAAACAGGTGGCGGGACTAGCGAGACGAGCCTACGAGCAGTACTTC	CASKQVAGLARRAYEQYF
TRBJ1-1	TRBV11-3	once	TRBD1	TGTGCCAGCAGTAGGGGACAGCCTGGGACTGAAGCTTTCTTT	CASSRGQPGTEAFF
TRBJ1-2	TRBV5-6	.	.	TGTGCCAGCAGCTTGAGAACTAGCGGCTACACCTTC	CASSLRTSGYTF
TRBJ1-1	TRBV6-5	.	.	TGTGCCAGCAGTTCGGGCCGCACACCCCAAGCTTTCTTT	CASSSGRTPQAFF
TRBJ2-1	TRBV7-2	once	.	TGTGCCAGCAGCTTAGCGCGACGGCCCAATGAGCAGTTCTTC	CASSLARRPNEQFF
TRBJ1-4	TRBV7-9	few	TRBD1	TGTGCCAGCAGCTTAACAGGGGGAGGTAGCTCGTCAGAAAAACTGTTTTTT	CASSLTGGGSSSEKLFF
TRBJ1-3	TRBV7-9	few	.	TGTGCCAGCAGCGATTGGACCGGCGACACCATATATTTT	CASSDWTGDTIYF
TRBJ2-1	TRBV4-2	.	.	TGTGCCAGCAGCCAAGATTCAGGCGTCTTCGAGCAGTTCTTC	CASSQDSGVFEQFF
TRBJ2-1	TRBV11-3	.	.	TGTGCCAGCAGTTCCCGTCGGGACCGGAACAATGAGCAGTTCTTC	CASSSRRDRNNEQFF
TRBJ1-1	TRBV6-5	.	.	TGTGCCAGCAGTCCCCAGGGAAACACTGAAGCTTTCTTT	CASSPQGNTEAFF
TRBJ2-3	TRBV7-9	.	.	TGTGCCAGCAGCCCTTCGGGGGCCGGTGCAGATACGCAGTATTTT	CASSPSGAGADTQYF
TRBJ1-4	TRBV4-1	.	TRBD1	TGCGCCAGCAGCCAAGAGGGACAGCCTGAAAAACTGTTTTTT	CASSQEGQPEKLFF
TRBJ2-3	TRBV6-4	.	.	TGTGCCAGCAGTGCACAGGGCCAAACAGATACGCAGTATTTT	CASSAQGQTDTQYF
TRBJ2-3	TRBV14	.	TRBD2	TGTGCCAGCAGCCAGAATAGCGGGAACATAGATACGCAGTATTTT	CASSQNSGNIDTQYF
TRBJ1-4	TRBV27	.	TRBD1	TGTGCCAGCAGTTTATCAGGGGGCGCCCCTGAAAAACTGTTTTTT	CASSLSGGAPEKLFF
TRBJ2-3	TRBV28	.	TRBD1	TGTGCCAGCAGTTTATCTTGGACAGGGAGAACAGATACGCAGTATTTT	CASSLSWTGRTDTQYF
TRBJ1-1	TRBV5-1	.	.	TGCGCCAGCAGCCCGTCTGCGGGGGGGGACACTGAAGCTTTCTTT	CASSPSAGGDTEAFF
TRBJ2-5	TRBV7-3	once	TRBD2	TGTGCCAGCAGCTTTTCGGGGGGTGAGACCCAGTACTTC	CASSFSGGETQYF
TRBJ2-5	TRBV11-2	.	.	TGTGCCAGCAGCCGGGGCCTTGGGTCTGGAGAGACCCAGTACTTC	CASSRGLGSGETQYF
TRBJ2-7	TRBV7-9	.	TRBD1	TGTGCCAGCAGCTTAGCCGGACAGGGGTTACTCGAGCAGTACTTC	CASSLAGQGLLEQYF
TRBJ1-1	TRBV29-1	large	TRBD1	TGCAGCGTCAACGGGAGACAGGGGAACACTGAAGCTTTCTTT	CSVNGRQGNTEAFF
TRBJ1-1	TRBV7-2	once	.	TGTGCCAGCAGCTTAGATCGAGGACTCACTGAAGCTTTCTTT	CASSLDRGLTEAFF
TRBJ2-1	TRBV6-5	few	.	TGTGCCAGCAGGGGAAGCTCCTACAATGAGCAGTTCTTC	CASRGSSYNEQFF
TRBJ2-7	TRBV2	.	TRBD1	TGTGCCAGCAGAGAATCCGGGACAGGGGACTACGAGCAGTACTTC	CASRESGTGDYEQYF
TRBJ2-3	TRBV28	.	.	TGTGCCAGCAGTTTATCCCCCACAGATACGCAGTATTTT	CASSLSPTDTQYF
TRBJ2-5	TRBV30	.	.	TGTGCCTGGATGGGGGGCGGCGGGACCCAGTACTTC	CAWMGGGGTQYF
TRBJ2-1	TRBV21-1	.	.	TGTGCCAGCAGCATGGGTCGAAGAGGAGACAGGGGGACCTGCTCCTACAATGAGCAGTTCTTC	CASSMGRRGDRGTCSYNEQFF
TRBJ2-1	TRBV4-1	.	TRBD1	TGCGCCAGCAGCCGCCAACAGGGGTACAATGAGCAGTTCTTC	CASSRQQGYNEQFF
TRBJ2-7	TRBV5-1	.	TRBD2	TGCGCCAGCAGCTTGGGGGCCATCGGGACTAGTACCGTCGAGCAGTACTTC	CASSLGAIGTSTVEQYF
TRBJ2-1	TRBV21-1	.	.	TGTGCCAGCAGCAAAGGGGGGACAGGGGTCTACAATGAGCAGTTCTTC	CASSKGGTGVYNEQFF
TRBJ2-1	TRBV4-1	.	TRBD2	TGCGCCAGCAGCCGCGGGGGAGTATACAATGAGCAGTTCTTC	CASSRGGVYNEQFF
TRBJ1-1	TRBV30	few	.	TGTGCCTGGAGGCGCGAACAGAGCATGAACACTGAAGCTTTCTTT	CAWRREQSMNTEAFF
TRBJ2-7	TRBV2	.	.	TGTGCCAGCGGGGAGACTAAGTACGAGCAGTACTTC	CASGETKYEQYF
TRBJ2-1	TRBV21-1	.	.	TGTGCCAGCAGCAAGGGGGGACAGGAGAGGTTGAATGAGCAGTTCTTC	CASSKGGQERLNEQFF
TRBJ2-3	TRBV11-3	.	.	TGTGCCAGCAGCTGGGGCCATGCGGAGATCGGGGGTACGCAGTATTTT	CASSWGHAEIGGTQYF